The 27 T cell receptor beta chains in this list originate from one sample, sequenced in a study of blood T cell repertoires in COVID-19. The data were produced by immunoSEQ multiplex PCR, yet TCRdb's version contains in-frame clones alone and is incomplete. This sample carries fewer than 250,000 clones, approximately 91% of them seen once, and the ten largest clones take 0.72%. Material for sequencing was peripheral blood. Source of these receptors: a man aged 40-55 years with acute or convalescent COVID-19.

The rearrangement uses TRBV7-9 and TRBJ2-3; TRBD2 aligns across 10 bases. The germline V gene encodes CDR1 SEHNR and CDR2 FQNEAQ (reference sequence). This CDR3 comprises 16 residues. V lost 1 base to trimming and J lost 2 bases; unmatched junction nucleotides: 3. CDR3 DNA sequence: TGTGCCAGCAGCTTAGGACTAGCGGGCTTCACAGATACGCAGTATTTT. This sequence encodes CASSLGLAGFTDTQYF.

This chain links TRBV4-2 with TRBJ2-7; 8 nucleotides agree with TRBD2. In germline, CDR1 is LGHNA, CDR2 YNFKEQ. V gave up 4 bases and J gave up 0 bases; unmatched junction bases: 11. The CDR3 loop spans 17 amino acids. The CDR3 nucleotides are TGTGCCAGCAGCCTCCAAGATAGCGGGGCAAGCTCCTACGAGCAGTACTTC. It specifies CASSLQDSGASSYEQYF.

This clone has only one observation. This rearrangement joins TRBV14 to TRBJ2-7; weak D call: TRBD1 (6 bases). This CDR3 has 13 residues. Trimming left V 6 bases short and J 6 bases short, with 15 bases between. The V gene's germline CDR1 is SGHDN and CDR2 FVKESK. The CDR3 sequence is CASSPIRGSEQYF. As DNA, the CDR3 is TGTGCCAGCAGTCCGATCAGGGGTTCCGAGCAGTACTTC.

CDR3 residues: CASSPGATNEKLFF. The DNA for the CDR3 is TGTGCCAGCTCCCCGGGGGCAACTAATGAAAAACTGTTTTTT. The chain links TRBV18 to TRBJ1-4, with D possibly being TRBD1 (5 bases). The V gene's germline CDR1 is KGHSH and CDR2 LQKENI. CDR3 length equals 14 residues. The germline V and J ends were trimmed by 6 bases and 0 bases, with 8 bases remaining between them.

About this clone: The sample contains more than one DNA sequence encoding this CDR3. V is TRBV6-1 and J is TRBJ1-1; weak D call: TRBD1 (5 bases). The V end lost 0 bases, the J end lost 1 base, and 9 bases lay between the germline ends. CDR1 is MNHNS and CDR2 is SASEGT in the germline V gene. The CDR3 is made up of 15 amino acids. CDR3 protein: CASSEAPGSNTEAFF. CDR3 DNA sequence: TGTGCCAGCAGTGAAGCGCCAGGGTCGAACACTGAAGCTTTCTTT.

V usage is TRBV19 and J usage is TRBJ2-3; D possibly corresponds to TRBD1 (5 bases). The V and J ends lost 1 base and 6 bases respectively, with 11 bases between them. This CDR3 comprises 14 residues. CDR1 and CDR2 (germline): LNHDA, SQIVND (reference sequence). The CDR3 DNA reads as TGTGCCAGTAGTATAGTAGCCCGACAGGATACGCAGTATTTT. Its translation: CASSIVARQDTQYF.

Of note for this clone: The same CDR3 is also encoded by other DNA sequences in this sample. The chain joins TRBV7-9 to TRBJ1-2; 10 positions agree with TRBD1. Germline trimming cut 0 bases from V and 8 bases from J; bases unmatched to any gene: 3. Germline V gives CDR1 SEHNR, CDR2 FQNEAQ (reference sequence). The CDR3 contains 14 residues. CDR3: CASSLAGTGDGYTF. The CDR3, as DNA: TGTGCCAGCAGCTTAGCTGGGACAGGGGACGGCTACACCTTC.

V is TRBV28 and J is TRBJ1-4; a possible D gene is TRBD1 (6 bases). Trimming took 4 bases from V and 4 from J, leaving 16 bases between them. The germline CDR1 and CDR2 sequences are MDHEN and SYDVKM. This CDR3 is built from 16 residues. CDR3 bases: TGTGCCAGCAGTTCTTACCCCGGACAGCTTAATGAAAAACTGTTTTTT. Translating gives CASSSYPGQLNEKLFF.

The V and J genes are TRBV4-2 and TRBJ2-3; tentatively, D is TRBD1 (5 bases). V lost 1 base and J 0 bases, leaving 14 bases between the germline ends. The CDR3 runs to 17 residues. Germline V gives CDR1 LGHNA, CDR2 YNFKEQ. CDR3 bases: TGTGCCAGCAGCCAAGTTTCGGCAGGGCCAAGCACAGATACGCAGTATTTT. Translating it yields CASSQVSAGPSTDTQYF.

In the case of this clone: The sample carries other DNA sequences with the same CDR3. This chain joins TRBV5-1 and TRBJ1-5; D is unresolved. Germline CDR1 is SGHRS and CDR2 is YFSETQ. The CDR3 consists of 13 residues. Deletions cut 4 bases from V and 0 bases from J, with 5 bases between. This chain's CDR3 is CASSPDSNQPQHF. CDR3 nucleotide sequence: TGCGCCAGCAGCCCAGATAGCAATCAGCCCCAGCATTTT.

V and J are TRBV15 and TRBJ1-4; TRBD1 might be the D (5 bases). This CDR3 is 15 amino acids long. Germline CDR1 is LNHNV and CDR2 is YYDKDF (reference sequence). The germline V and J ends were trimmed by 1 base and 5 bases, with 11 bases remaining between them. Here the CDR3 DNA reads TGTGCCACCAGCAGAGTTGGGGGGTTGAATGAAAAACTGTTTTTT. Protein sequence: CATSRVGGLNEKLFF. The variable domain in full, completed from reference TRBV15 and TRBJ1-4, reads DAMVIQNPRYQVTQFGKPVTLSCSQTLNHNVMYWYQQKSSQAPKLLFHYYDKDFNNEADTPDNFQSRRPNTSFCFLDIRSPGLGDTAMYLCATSRVGGLNEKLFFGSGTQLSVL.

V usage is TRBV13 and J usage is TRBJ2-7, with 7 positions matching TRBD1. Germline V CDR1 and CDR2: PRHDT, FYEKMQ (reference sequence). The CDR3 is 13 residues long. V lost 4 bases and J lost 3; bases outside the gene matches: 3. The CDR3 region is CASSSQGDYEQYF. CDR3 DNA sequence: TGTGCCAGCAGCTCCCAGGGGGACTACGAGCAGTACTTC.

The chain is built from TRBV28 and TRBJ1-4; TRBD1 aligns across 9 bases. This CDR3 contains 14 residues. Trimming took 5 bases from V and 8 from J; bases not matched to a gene: 6. In germline, CDR1 is MDHEN, CDR2 SYDVKM. The CDR3 DNA is TGTGCCAGCAGTCAGGGGGACAGGGACGAAAAACTGTTTTTT. This translates into CASSQGDRDEKLFF.

The chain combines TRBV19 with TRBJ2-7; 8 nucleotides line up with TRBD2. CDR1 and CDR2 (germline): LNHDA, SQIVND (reference sequence). The CDR3 extends over 17 amino acids. Trimming cost V 5 bases and J 2 bases; bases outside gene matches: 14. The CDR3: CASSPSGGTGNAYEQYF. In nucleotides, the CDR3 is TGTGCCAGTAGTCCGTCGGGGGGGACCGGTAATGCCTACGAGCAGTACTTC.

The chain links TRBV9 to TRBJ2-5; 11 bases align to TRBD1. With V trimmed by 3 bases and J by 5 bases, 6 bases remained unmatched. Germline values: CDR1 SGDLS, CDR2 YYNGEE. CDR3 size: 15 residues. CDR3 sequence reads: CASSARTGGRETQYF. The CDR3 coding sequence is TGTGCCAGCAGCGCCAGGACAGGGGGCAGGGAGACCCAGTACTTC.

V usage is TRBV2 and J usage is TRBJ2-7; TRBD2 might be the D (6 bases). This CDR3 region has 12 residues. With 3 bases removed from V and 8 bases from J, the gap between germline ends came to 11 bases. CDR1 and CDR2 from the germline V gene are SNHLY and FYNNEI. CDR3 region: CASSESGDQQYF. The CDR3 region has the DNA TGTGCCAGCAGTGAGTCGGGGGACCAGCAGTACTTC.

The gene calls are TRBV19 and TRBJ1-2; D remains ambiguous. The CDR3 is made up of 13 amino acids. Per germline, CDR1 LNHDA and CDR2 SQIVND (reference sequence). CDR3 loop: CASMGGEAYGYTF. The CDR3 nucleotides read TGTGCGTCGATGGGAGGAGAAGCATATGGCTACACCTTC.

The rearrangement joins TRBV5-1 to TRBJ2-1; 10 nucleotides line up with TRBD2. Germline loops: CDR1 SGHRS, CDR2 YFSETQ. J was trimmed by 4 bases and V by 3 bases; bases with no gene match: 10. The CDR3 is 17 residues long. The CDR3 nucleotides are TGCGCCAGCAGCTCGGCTAGCGGGGGTTATTATTACAATGAGCAGTTCTTC. Its protein is CASSSASGGYYYNEQFF.

J is TRBJ2-7 and V is TRBV6-6, with TRBD1 matching 7 bases. With 2 bases clipped from V and 3 bases from J, the junction kept 4 bases outside the gene matches. Germline CDR1 and CDR2: MNHNY and SVGAGI (reference sequence). The CDR3 is 14 amino acids. The CDR3 DNA sequence: TGTGCCAGCAGTTACGGGACAGCGGTCTACGAGCAGTACTTC. This sequence encodes CASSYGTAVYEQYF.

The chain couples TRBV19 to TRBJ1-2; 8 nucleotides line up with TRBD1. The CDR3 length is 15 residues. Germline V gene data show CDR1 as LNHDA and CDR2 as SQIVND (reference sequence). V was pared by 5 bases and J by 4 bases, with 9 bases of the junction left unmatched. CDR3 DNA: TGTGCCAGTAGTTTTTCAGGGGGCTTTGGCTATGGCTACACCTTC. It specifies CASSFSGGFGYGYTF.

This clone was observed once. V and J are TRBV7-9 and TRBJ1-2; 8 nucleotides line up with TRBD1. Germline CDR1 is SEHNR and CDR2 is FQNEAQ (reference sequence). Trimming took 4 bases from V and 8 from J; bases not matched to a gene: 9. CDR3 length: 14 amino acids. CDR3: CASSSGVRGLGYTF. CDR3 nucleotide sequence: TGTGCCAGCAGCTCCGGGGTCAGGGGGCTCGGCTACACCTTC.

This chain uses TRBV11-3 with TRBJ2-3; 9 bases map to TRBD2. The junction had 7 bases not matched to a gene; V was cut back by 1 base and J by 5 bases. Looked up from germline, CDR1 is SGHNT and CDR2 is YENEEA. The CDR3 is 16 residues long. The CDR3 region is CASSLVAGGPKDTQYF. CDR3 DNA sequence: TGTGCCAGCAGCTTAGTGGCGGGAGGGCCAAAAGATACGCAGTATTTT.

This sequence joins TRBV29-1 and TRBJ2-3, with D perhaps TRBD1 (5 bases). The germline V gene encodes CDR1 SQVTM and CDR2 ANQGSEA. The CDR3 length is 15 residues. Trimming removed 2 bases from V and 3 bases from J, with 15 bases in between. In DNA, the CDR3 is TGCAGCGTTGAATTGGGGCGTTTTGAGACAGATACGCAGTATTTT. This sequence encodes CSVELGRFETDTQYF.

This clone showed up just a few times. The chain carries TRBV6-6 and TRBJ2-7; 8 nucleotides match TRBD1. In germline, CDR1 is MNHNY, CDR2 SVGAGI (reference sequence). The V and J ends lost 6 bases and 6 bases, in that order; junction bases with no gene match: 10. CDR3 length: 14 residues. The CDR3: CASRQGRGRSEQYF. DNA of the CDR3: TGTGCCAGCAGGCAAGGCAGGGGGCGTAGCGAGCAGTACTTC.

The V and J genes are TRBV11-2 and TRBJ2-7; 7 nucleotides align to TRBD2. The CDR3 is made up of 18 amino acids. CDR1 is SGHAT, CDR2 FQNNGV, per germline. The J segment lost 0 bases and the V segment lost 4 bases, leaving 15 bases of the junction unmatched. The CDR3 region is CASSSRDSRERDSYEQYF. Here the CDR3 DNA reads TGTGCCAGCAGCTCCCGGGATTCTCGGGAGCGGGACTCCTACGAGCAGTACTTC.

The DNA of the CDR3 is TGTGCCAGCAGTTACTCAAAGGGGGCGACAGATACGCAGTATTTT. It specifies CASSYSKGATDTQYF. This sequence joins TRBV6-5 and TRBJ2-3, with 7 bases matching TRBD1. V shed 0 bases, J shed 3 bases, and the junction held 3 bases outside the gene matches. The germline CDR1 and CDR2 sequences are MNHEY and SVGAGI. The CDR3 totals 15 residues.

J is TRBJ2-7 and V is TRBV6-5; TRBD2 aligns across 7 bases. Trimming at V came to 2 bases and at J to 2 bases, leaving 3 bases not matched to a gene. Germline values: CDR1 MNHEY, CDR2 SVGAGI. CDR3 size: 14 residues. CDR3 sequence reads: CASSYGGEPYEQYF. The CDR3 coding sequence is TGTGCCAGCAGTTACGGGGGGGAACCCTACGAGCAGTACTTC.